The 31 T cell receptor beta chains reported below all come from one sample, sequenced in a study of cytomegalovirus exposure and HLA in healthy donors. PCR employed 60 Vbeta and 13 Jbeta primers. The data were produced by immunoSEQ multiplex PCR, yet TCRdb's version contains in-frame clones alone and is incomplete. The sample consists of fewer than 200,000 clones, 65% to 85% of them appearing once. Sequenced material: PBMCs. These TCRs come from a woman in her forties or fifties in good health and CMV-seropositive.

The chain joins TRBV4-3 to TRBJ2-3, with D possibly matching TRBD1 (5 bases). The CDR3 is made up of 17 amino acids. Germline V lookup: CDR1 LGHNA, CDR2 YSLEER. Trimming removed 4 bases at V and 0 bases at J, with 17 bases between. The CDR3 bases are TGCGCCAGCAGCCGAACTTCCAGGGTCTCTAGCACAGATACGCAGTATTTT. Amino acid sequence: CASSRTSRVSSTDTQYF.

This chain uses TRBV25-1 with TRBJ2-5, with a weak D call TRBD1 (6 bases). The J call may be wrong; the DNA end is better matched by TRBJ2-7. Germline CDR1 is MGHDK and CDR2 is SYGVNS. There are 12 residues in the CDR3. The CDR3, as DNA: TGTGCCAGCAGGGGAACAGGGTCCGAGCAGTACTTC. It specifies CASRGTGSEQYF.

On this clone: Additional DNA sequences in this sample encode the identical CDR3. The chain carries TRBV7-3 and TRBJ2-2; maybe TRBD1 (6 bases). CDR3 length equals 13 residues. In germline, CDR1 is SGHTA, CDR2 FQGTGA. The V end was cut by 5 bases, the J end by 7 bases, with 11 bases between. The CDR3 protein is CASSLVGGGELFF. CDR3 bases: TGTGCCAGCAGCCTTGTAGGGGGCGGGGAGCTGTTTTTT.

There are a few counts of this clone. The rearrangement uses TRBV6-5 and TRBJ2-1; weak D call: TRBD2 (6 bases). Trimming pared 2 bases from V and 3 bases from J, leaving 8 bases between. CDR1 MNHEY and CDR2 SVGAGI come from the germline V gene. The length of the CDR3 is 14 residues. The DNA for the CDR3 is TGTGCCAGCAGTTACGGGGGGAACTACAATGAGCAGTTCTTC. Protein product: CASSYGGNYNEQFF.

The chain joins TRBV6-1 to TRBJ1-1; 8 bases fit TRBD1. Germline values: CDR1 MNHNS, CDR2 SASEGT. The CDR3 contains 13 residues. Unmatched junction bases numbered 4, after V lost 6 bases and J lost 4 bases. CDR3 sequence (DNA): TGTGCCAGCAGCATAACAGGGGGCACTGAAGCTTTCTTT. Protein product: CASSITGGTEAFF.

Remarks on this clone: At the DNA level, this CDR3 is encoded by other sequences in the same sample as well. The chain uses TRBV9 and TRBJ1-6, with D perhaps TRBD1 (5 bases). Looked up from germline, CDR1 is SGDLS and CDR2 is YYNGEE. The CDR3 is made up of 16 amino acids. Trimming cost V 2 bases and J 3 bases, with 12 bases left between them. The DNA of the CDR3 is TGTGCCAGCAGCGTCTCACAGGACTACTATAATTCACCCCTCCACTTT. This translates into CASSVSQDYYNSPLHF.

The rearrangement uses TRBV7-8 and TRBJ2-7; 8 nucleotides agree with TRBD1. J was trimmed by 5 bases and V by 1 base; bases with no gene match: 10. Germline V gene sequence: CDR1 SGHVS, CDR2 FQNEAQ. There are 16 residues in the CDR3. CDR3 region: CASSLGFGQGSHEQYF. In nucleotides, the CDR3 is TGTGCCAGCAGCTTAGGGTTTGGACAGGGTTCCCACGAGCAGTACTTC.

V and J are TRBV2 and TRBJ1-4, with TRBD1 matching over 7 bases. V gave up 6 bases and J gave up 5 bases; unmatched junction bases: 6. This CDR3 has 14 residues. Germline CDR1 SNHLY, CDR2 FYNNEI. CDR3 nucleotide sequence: TGTGCCAGCAGCCCCGGGACAGCGAATGAAAAACTGTTTTTT. Protein: CASSPGTANEKLFF.

This chain links TRBV6-6 with TRBJ1-4; 7 positions match TRBD1. V shed 6 bases, J shed 7 bases, and the junction held 11 bases outside the gene matches. This CDR3 region has 15 residues. Germline CDR1 is MNHNY and CDR2 is SVGAGI (reference sequence). The DNA for the CDR3 is TGTGCCAGCAGACAGAGACAGGGCAGGGGTGAAAAACTGTTTTTT. Residues: CASRQRQGRGEKLFF.

This clone has a handful of counts. The chain carries TRBV11-1 and TRBJ2-2; 15 bases line up with TRBD2. Germline values: CDR1 SGHAT, CDR2 FQDESV (reference sequence). The CDR3 has 18 amino acids. With 5 bases clipped from V and 2 bases from J, the junction kept 6 bases outside the gene matches. CDR3 protein: CASSTRTSGGVNTGELFF. As DNA, the CDR3 is TGTGCCAGCAGCACCCGGACTAGCGGGGGGGTTAACACCGGGGAGCTGTTTTTT.

This rearrangement joins TRBV7-9 to TRBJ2-1; no definite D call. Germline assignment: CDR1 SEHNR and CDR2 FQNEAQ (reference sequence). Between the trimmed V and J ends, which lost 5 bases and 7 bases, there was a span of 15 bases. This CDR3 spans 14 amino acids. The CDR3 loop is CASSPGAGWNEQFF. The CDR3 DNA reads TGTGCCAGCAGCCCCGGCGCCGGGTGGAATGAGCAGTTCTTC.

The chain combines TRBV19 with TRBJ2-7, with 9 bases identical to TRBD1. CDR1 LNHDA and CDR2 SQIVND come from the germline V gene (reference sequence). With 5 bases clipped from V and 3 bases from J, the junction kept 8 bases outside the gene matches. The CDR3 is 15 residues long. CDR3 in amino acids: CASSSPGQGRYEQYF. CDR3 in DNA: TGTGCCAGTAGTTCACCGGGACAGGGCCGCTACGAGCAGTACTTC.

CDR3 sequence: CASSISERHTQYF. DNA for the CDR3: TGTGCCAGTAGTATATCTGAGCGCCATACGCAGTATTTT. The chain joins TRBV19 to TRBJ2-3, with no clear D. CDR1 LNHDA and CDR2 SQIVND come from the germline V gene (reference sequence). V was pared by 2 bases and J by 7 bases, with 10 bases between. The CDR3 totals 13 residues.

This clone was counted a single time. The genes are TRBV2 and TRBJ2-7; 8 nucleotides align to TRBD1. CDR1 is SNHLY and CDR2 is FYNNEI in the germline V gene. The CDR3 length is 12 residues. The V segment lost 7 bases and the J segment 3 bases; nucleotides outside the gene matches: 2. CDR3 sequence reads: CASKTGGYEQYF. CDR3 nucleotides: TGTGCCAGCAAAACAGGGGGCTACGAGCAGTACTTC.

The gene calls are TRBV9 and TRBJ1-4; 7 positions match TRBD1. Germline CDR1 and CDR2: SGDLS and YYNGEE. The CDR3 contains 14 residues. V lost 4 bases, J lost 5 bases, and 5 bases stayed unmatched. The CDR3 coding sequence is TGTGCCAGCAGCTCGCCAGGGGGGAATGAAAAACTGTTTTTT. Translated, it gives CASSSPGGNEKLFF.

The chain couples TRBV14 to TRBJ1-6, with 7 bases lining up with TRBD1. Germline values: CDR1 SGHDN, CDR2 FVKESK. CDR3 length: 13 amino acids. V lost 3 bases and J lost 9; bases outside the gene matches: 2. CDR3 sequence reads: CASSHTGVSPLHF. The CDR3, as DNA: TGTGCCAGCAGCCATACAGGGGTTTCACCCCTCCACTTT.

To note about this clone: A junction boundary mismatches the germline segment, possibly from a read error. The chain employs TRBV7-8 and TRBJ2-7; 9 bases agree with TRBD1. Per the germline V gene, CDR1 is SGHVS and CDR2 is FQNEAQ. The CDR3 consists of 12 residues. The CDR3 loop reads CASSLLEGQGRF. As DNA, the CDR3 is TGTGCCAGCAGCTTATTGGAGGGACAGGGACGATTC.

This clone was seen just once. One end of the junction varies from germline; a read error may be responsible. The chain has TRBV29-1 and TRBJ1-2; 7 positions match TRBD1. Germline values: CDR1 SQVTM, CDR2 ANQGSEA. CDR3 size: 13 residues. This chain's CDR3 is CSVKDRVLGGYTF. The DNA for the CDR3 is TGCAGCGTTAAAGACAGGGTATTGGGGGGCTACACCTTC.

The genes are TRBV4-2 and TRBJ2-5; TRBD2 agrees at 16 bases. J was trimmed by 4 bases and V by 4 bases; bases with no gene match: 9. Germline values: CDR1 LGHNA, CDR2 YNFKEQ. The CDR3 runs 18 residues. CDR3 DNA sequence: TGTGCCAGCAGCCCCTCCGGGACTAGCGGGGGGGCGGCAGAGACCCAGTACTTC. This sequence encodes CASSPSGTSGGAAETQYF.

This CDR3 reads CASRFSRQGLYEQYF. The CDR3 DNA reads as TGTGCCAGCAGGTTTTCGAGACAGGGCCTCTACGAGCAGTACTTC. The chain combines TRBV27 with TRBJ2-7, with 7 positions matching TRBD1. The ends lost 6 bases at V and 3 bases at J; junction bases unmatched: 11. Germline V CDR1 and CDR2: MNHEY, SMNVEV (reference sequence). The length of the CDR3 is 15 residues.

V and J are TRBV27 and TRBJ2-5; 7 nucleotides match TRBD1. The end of the DNA fits TRBJ2-7 better, so the J call may be wrong. The CDR3 is 15 residues long. CDR1 is MNHEY and CDR2 is SMNVEV in the germline V gene (reference sequence). The CDR3 nucleotides read TGTGCCACCCGAAGGACAGGCCGGGGTGGGTACGAGCAGTACTTC. Its translation is CATRRTGRGGYEQYF.

This chain links TRBV27 with TRBJ1-5, with TRBD1 identical over 7 bases. Germline lookup yields CDR1 MNHEY and CDR2 SMNVEV (reference sequence). J lost 7 bases, V lost 6 bases, and 9 bases had no gene match. The CDR3 length is 14 residues. In nucleotides, the CDR3 is TGTGCCAGCAGCCGTATGGAGGGGGCCCAGCCCCAGCATTTT. Encoded protein: CASSRMEGAQPQHF.

This clone was recorded only once. The chain couples TRBV29-1 to TRBJ1-3; 9 nucleotides line up with TRBD1. V shed 7 bases and J 4 bases; nucleotides not matched to a gene: 26. CDR1 is SQVTM and CDR2 is ANQGSEA in the germline V gene. The CDR3 consists of 20 residues. The CDR3 DNA follows: TGCAGCGGGAAAAAACTTGTGGGACAGGGACTAATGTGGGGGGGAAACACCATATATTTT. This encodes CSGKKLVGQGLMWGGNTIYF.

Note on this clone: Its ends do not fully match the called genes, so a read error is possible. The genes are TRBV6-4 and TRBJ1-2, with 12 bases fitting TRBD1. CDR1 and CDR2 from the germline V gene are MRHNA and SNTAGT. The CDR3 length is 15 residues. The CDR3 here is CAGSPGQGAEGGYTF. In DNA, the CDR3 is TGTGCCGGCAGTCCGGGACAGGGGGCGGAAGGTGGCTACACCTTC.

V is TRBV7-9 and J is TRBJ1-1; D gene unclear. Germline CDR1 SEHNR, CDR2 FQNEAQ (reference sequence). Trimming shortened V by 2 bases and J by 3 bases, and 10 bases separated the two germline ends. The CDR3 runs 14 residues. The CDR3 protein is CASSLHQDYTEAFF. CDR3 bases: TGTGCCAGCAGCTTACATCAGGACTACACTGAAGCTTTCTTT.

This clone has only a few counts. The genes are TRBV25-1 and TRBJ1-2, with D maybe TRBD1 (6 bases). Trimming left V 10 bases short and J 4 bases short, with 19 bases between. The CDR3 sequence is 14 residues long. Germline lookup yields CDR1 MGHDK and CDR2 SYGVNS. CDR3 nucleotide sequence: TGTGCCACCACAGGGCGTCTCGAACCCTATGGCTACACCTTC. Its protein product is CATTGRLEPYGYTF.

The J gene is TRBJ2-3, the V gene TRBV5-3; D not resolved. TRBV5-3 counts as an open reading frame of uncertain function. The V and J ends lost 3 bases and 0 bases respectively, with 23 bases between them. The CDR3 is 19 amino acids. The CDR3 sequence: CARSCPDSSSTTSTDTQYF. CDR3 bases: TGTGCCAGAAGCTGTCCAGACTCCTCCTCAACTACTAGCACAGATACGCAGTATTTT.

The chain combines TRBV29-1 with TRBJ2-1; 7 bases map to TRBD1. Germline assignment: CDR1 SQVTM and CDR2 ANQGSEA. Trimming removed 1 base from V and 7 bases from J; junction bases left unmatched: 4. This CDR3 region has 13 residues. CDR3 bases: TGCAGCGTTGAAGGACAGGGCTGGAATGAGCAGTTCTTC. Protein: CSVEGQGWNEQFF.

The rearrangement links TRBV18 to TRBJ1-4, with D hard to call. Germline CDR1 and CDR2: KGHSH and LQKENI. The CDR3 loop spans 14 amino acids. The V end lost 2 bases, the J end lost 7 bases, and 11 bases lay between the germline ends. In DNA form, the CDR3 reads TGTGCCAGCTCACCAGAAGGTCGGGGTGAAAAACTGTTTTTT. It yields the protein CASSPEGRGEKLFF. The entire variable domain, with the rest obtained from reference TRBV18 and TRBJ1-4, is as follows: NAGVMQNPRHLVRRRGQEARLRCSPMKGHSHVYWYRQLPEEGLKFMVYLQKENIIDESGMPKERFSAEFPKEGPSILRIQQVVRGDSAAYFCASSPEGRGEKLFFGSGTQLSVL.

The chain is built from TRBV13 and TRBJ2-5; D may be TRBD2 (7 bases). Germline V gives CDR1 PRHDT, CDR2 FYEKMQ (reference sequence). V lost 0 bases and J 5 bases, leaving 16 bases between the germline ends. The CDR3 consists of 16 residues. In nucleotides, the CDR3 is TGTGCCAGCAGCTTAGGCCTCGAGGGGGGGCACGAGACCCAGTACTTC. Amino acid sequence: CASSLGLEGGHETQYF. Full variable domain (outside the CDR3, taken from reference TRBV13 and TRBJ2-5): AAGVIQSPRHLIKEKRETATLKCYPIPRHDTVYWYQQGPGQDPQFLISFYEKMQSDKGSIPDRFSAQQFSDYHSELNMSSLELGDSALYFCASSLGLEGGHETQYFGPGTRLLVL.

The table lists this clone with a count of one. This rearrangement joins TRBV25-1 to TRBJ2-5, with 7 positions matching TRBD2. Losses at the gene ends were 3 bases for V and 7 bases for J; bases not matched to a gene: 17. Germline V gene data show CDR1 as MGHDK and CDR2 as SYGVNS. The CDR3 has 17 amino acids. CDR3 sequence (DNA): TGTGCCAGCAGTGACCCCCAGGAGGGCGGGGGAGCCAGGACCCAGTACTTC. It yields the protein CASSDPQEGGGARTQYF.